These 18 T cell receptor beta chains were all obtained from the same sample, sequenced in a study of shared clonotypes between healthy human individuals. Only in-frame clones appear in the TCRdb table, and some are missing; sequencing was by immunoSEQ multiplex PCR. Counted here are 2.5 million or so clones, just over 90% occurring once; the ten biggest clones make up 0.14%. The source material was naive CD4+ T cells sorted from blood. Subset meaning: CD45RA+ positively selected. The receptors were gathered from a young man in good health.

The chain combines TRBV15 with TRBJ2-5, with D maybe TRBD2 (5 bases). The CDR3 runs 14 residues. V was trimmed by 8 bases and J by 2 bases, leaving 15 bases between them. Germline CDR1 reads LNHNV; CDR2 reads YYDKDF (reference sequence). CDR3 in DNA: TGTGCCACCTCTCTCCCGGGGATTCAAGAGACCCAGTACTTC. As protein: CATSLPGIQETQYF.

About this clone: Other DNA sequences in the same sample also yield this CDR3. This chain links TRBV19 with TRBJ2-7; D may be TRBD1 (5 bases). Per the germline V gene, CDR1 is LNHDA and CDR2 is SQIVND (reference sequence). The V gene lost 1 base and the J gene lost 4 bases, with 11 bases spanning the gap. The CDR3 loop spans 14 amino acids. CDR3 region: CASSIGTSSYEQYF. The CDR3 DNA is TGTGCCAGTAGTATAGGGACATCGAGTTACGAGCAGTACTTC.

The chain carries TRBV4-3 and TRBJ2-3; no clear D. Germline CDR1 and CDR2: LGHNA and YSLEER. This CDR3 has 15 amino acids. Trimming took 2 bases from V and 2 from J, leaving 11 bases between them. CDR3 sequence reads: CASSQNILPTDTQYF. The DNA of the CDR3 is TGCGCCAGCAGCCAAAATATACTTCCCACAGATACGCAGTATTTT.

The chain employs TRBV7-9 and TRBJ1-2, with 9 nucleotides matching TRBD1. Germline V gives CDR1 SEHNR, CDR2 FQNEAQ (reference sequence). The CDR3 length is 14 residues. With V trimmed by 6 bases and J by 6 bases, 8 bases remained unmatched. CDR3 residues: CASSPTGGAHGYTF. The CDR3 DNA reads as TGTGCCAGCAGTCCCACAGGGGGCGCACATGGCTACACCTTC.

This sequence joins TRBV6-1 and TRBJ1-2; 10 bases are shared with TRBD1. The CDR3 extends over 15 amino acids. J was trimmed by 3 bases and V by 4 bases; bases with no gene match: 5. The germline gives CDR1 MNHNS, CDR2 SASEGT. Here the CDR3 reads CASSGGTGVDYGYTF. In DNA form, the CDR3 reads TGTGCCAGCAGTGGGGGGACAGGGGTAGACTATGGCTACACCTTC.

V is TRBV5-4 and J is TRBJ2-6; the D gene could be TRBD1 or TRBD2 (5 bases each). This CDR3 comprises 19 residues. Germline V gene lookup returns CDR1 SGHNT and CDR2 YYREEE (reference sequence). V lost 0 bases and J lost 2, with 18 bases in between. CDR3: CASSLDPSGSGTGANVLTF. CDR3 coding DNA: TGTGCCAGCAGCTTGGATCCGTCAGGGAGTGGTACTGGGGCCAACGTCCTGACTTTC.

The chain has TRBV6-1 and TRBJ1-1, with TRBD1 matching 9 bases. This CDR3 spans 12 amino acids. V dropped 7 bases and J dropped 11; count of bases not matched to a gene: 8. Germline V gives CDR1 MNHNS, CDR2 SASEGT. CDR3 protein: CASMGWTGEAFF. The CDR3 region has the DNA TGTGCCAGCATGGGTTGGACAGGGGAGGCTTTCTTT.

CDR3 in DNA: TGTGCCAGCAGCCGGGGGGAGGGGCTCTCTGGAAACACCATATATTTT. Translating gives CASSRGEGLSGNTIYF. The V gene is TRBV7-9, the J gene TRBJ1-3, with D perhaps matching TRBD1 (5 bases). This CDR3 comprises 16 residues. Deletions cut 5 bases from V and 0 bases from J, with 14 bases between. From germline, CDR1 is SEHNR and CDR2 FQNEAQ (reference sequence).

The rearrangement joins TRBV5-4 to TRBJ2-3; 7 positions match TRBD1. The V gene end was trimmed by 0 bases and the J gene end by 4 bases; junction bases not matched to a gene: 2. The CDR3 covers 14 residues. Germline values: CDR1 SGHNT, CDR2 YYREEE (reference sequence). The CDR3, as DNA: TGTGCCAGCAGCTTGGGGGACAGATCAGATACGCAGTATTTT. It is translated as CASSLGDRSDTQYF.

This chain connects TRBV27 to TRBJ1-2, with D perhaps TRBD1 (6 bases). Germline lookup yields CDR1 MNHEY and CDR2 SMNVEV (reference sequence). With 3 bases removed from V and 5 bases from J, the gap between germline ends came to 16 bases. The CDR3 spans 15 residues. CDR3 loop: CASSFHREPGYGYTF. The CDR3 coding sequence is TGTGCCAGCAGTTTCCACAGGGAGCCGGGATATGGCTACACCTTC.

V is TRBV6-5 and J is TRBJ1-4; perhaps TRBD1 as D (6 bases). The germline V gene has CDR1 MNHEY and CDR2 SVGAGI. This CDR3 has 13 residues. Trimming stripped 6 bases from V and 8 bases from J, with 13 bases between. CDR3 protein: CASRRPGVEKLFF. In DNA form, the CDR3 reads TGTGCCAGCAGGAGACCAGGGGTGGAAAAACTGTTTTTT.

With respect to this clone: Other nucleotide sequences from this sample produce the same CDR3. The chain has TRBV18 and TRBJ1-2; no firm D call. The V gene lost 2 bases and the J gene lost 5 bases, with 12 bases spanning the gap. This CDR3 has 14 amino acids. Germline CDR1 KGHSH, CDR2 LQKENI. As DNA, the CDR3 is TGTGCCAGCTCACCAAGTGAAGGTACTTATGGCTACACCTTC. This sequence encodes CASSPSEGTYGYTF.

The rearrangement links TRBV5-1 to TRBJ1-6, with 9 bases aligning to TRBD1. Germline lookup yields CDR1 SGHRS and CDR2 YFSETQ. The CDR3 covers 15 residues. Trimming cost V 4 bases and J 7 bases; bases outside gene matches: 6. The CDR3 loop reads CASSRDRVTNSPLHF. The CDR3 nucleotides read TGCGCCAGCAGCCGGGACAGGGTTACGAATTCACCCCTCCACTTT.

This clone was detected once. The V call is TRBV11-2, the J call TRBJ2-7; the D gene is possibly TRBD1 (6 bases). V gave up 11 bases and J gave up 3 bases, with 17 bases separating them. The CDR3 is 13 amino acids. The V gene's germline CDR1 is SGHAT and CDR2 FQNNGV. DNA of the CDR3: TGTGCCCTTAAGATCGACAGGTACTACGAGCAGTACTTC. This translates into CALKIDRYYEQYF.

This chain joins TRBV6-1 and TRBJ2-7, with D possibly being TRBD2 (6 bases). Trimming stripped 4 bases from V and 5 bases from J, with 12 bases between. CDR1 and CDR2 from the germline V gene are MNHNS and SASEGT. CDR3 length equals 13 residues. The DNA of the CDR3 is TGTGCCAGCAGTGGGGGGACGGGGGACGAGCAGTACTTC. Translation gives CASSGGTGDEQYF.

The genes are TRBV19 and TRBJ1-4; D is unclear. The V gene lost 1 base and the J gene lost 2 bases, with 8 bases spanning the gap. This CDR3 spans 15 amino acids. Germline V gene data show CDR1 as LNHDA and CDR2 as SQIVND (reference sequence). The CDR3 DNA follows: TGTGCCAGTAGTATAGGATCAACCACTAATGAAAAACTGTTTTTT. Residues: CASSIGSTTNEKLFF.

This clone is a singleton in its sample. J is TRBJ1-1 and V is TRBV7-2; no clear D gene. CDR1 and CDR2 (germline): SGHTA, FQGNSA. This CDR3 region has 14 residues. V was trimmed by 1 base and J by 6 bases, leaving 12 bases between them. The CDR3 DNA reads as TGTGCCAGCAGCTTAGATTGGAGGACCGCTGAAGCTTTCTTT. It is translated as CASSLDWRTAEAFF.

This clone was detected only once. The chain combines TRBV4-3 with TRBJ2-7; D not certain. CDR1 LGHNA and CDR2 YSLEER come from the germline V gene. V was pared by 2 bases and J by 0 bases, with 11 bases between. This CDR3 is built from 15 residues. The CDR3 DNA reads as TGCGCCAGCAGCCAATACGGGCAGGCCTCCTACGAGCAGTACTTC. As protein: CASSQYGQASYEQYF.